This T cell receptor (beta chain) was profiled in a study of cytotoxic CD8 clonotypes in ibrutinib-treated CLL. General study results and limits: The study found public clonotypes uncommon, contracting or stable on treatment. At progression, clonality fell back toward baseline after rising at ibrutinib response.

The CDR3 is made up of 11 amino acids. Losses at the gene ends were 5 bases for V and 5 bases for J; bases not matched to a gene: 3. In germline, CDR1 is GTSNPN, CDR2 SVGIG (reference sequence). Remarks on this clone: Its matching antigen is unknown.

Repertoires were generated with immunoSEQ multiplex PCR, while TCRdb's copy carries only in-frame clones and drops some. The sample consists of thousands of clones, 79% of them appearing once. Material: PBMCs, obtained before ibrutinib treatment. This chain joins TRBV30 and TRBJ2-7; 7 bases align to TRBD2. The receptor comes from a human donor with chronic lymphocytic leukemia. The CDR3 spells CAWAGDHEQYF. CDR3 DNA sequence: TGTGCCTGGGCGGGGGACCACGAGCAGTACTTC. Looking up the rest from reference TRBV30 and TRBJ2-7 gives the full variable domain: SQTIHQWPATLVQPVGSPLSLECTVEGTSNPNLYWYRQAAGRGLQLLFYSVGIGQISSEVPQNLSASRPQDRQFILSSKKLLLSDSGFYLCAWAGDHEQYFGPGTRLTVT.